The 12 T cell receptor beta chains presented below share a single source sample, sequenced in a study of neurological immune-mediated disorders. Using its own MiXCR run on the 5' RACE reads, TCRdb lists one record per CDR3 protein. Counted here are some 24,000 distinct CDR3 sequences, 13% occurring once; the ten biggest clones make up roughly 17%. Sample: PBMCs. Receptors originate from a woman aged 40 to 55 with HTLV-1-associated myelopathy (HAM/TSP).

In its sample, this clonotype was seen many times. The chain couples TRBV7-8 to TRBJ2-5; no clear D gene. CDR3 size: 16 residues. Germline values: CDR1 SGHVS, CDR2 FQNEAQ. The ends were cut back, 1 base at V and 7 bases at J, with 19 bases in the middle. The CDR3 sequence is CASSLGSPGLERTQYF. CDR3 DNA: TGTGCCAGCAGCTTAGGGAGTCCAGGTCTGGAACGGACCCAGTACTTC.

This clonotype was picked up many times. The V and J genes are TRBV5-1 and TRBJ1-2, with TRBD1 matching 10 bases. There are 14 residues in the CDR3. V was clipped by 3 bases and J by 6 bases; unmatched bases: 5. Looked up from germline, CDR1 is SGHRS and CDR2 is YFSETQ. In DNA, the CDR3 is TGCGCCAGCAGCTCCGGGACAGGGGTGGATGGCTACACCTTC. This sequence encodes CASSSGTGVDGYTF.

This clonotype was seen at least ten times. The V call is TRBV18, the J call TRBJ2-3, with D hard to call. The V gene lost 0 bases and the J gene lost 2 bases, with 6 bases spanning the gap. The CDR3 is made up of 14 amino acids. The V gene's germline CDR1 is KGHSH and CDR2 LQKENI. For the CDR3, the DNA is TGTGCCAGCTCACCACCTACAGCCACAGATACGCAGTATTTT. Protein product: CASSPPTATDTQYF.

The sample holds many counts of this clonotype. CDR3 loop: CASRTIDEQFF. CDR3 sequence (DNA): TGTGCCAGCAGAACGATCGATGAGCAGTTCTTC. The V and J genes are TRBV12-3 or TRBV12-4 and TRBJ2-1; D unclear. CDR3 length: 11 amino acids. The ends were cut back, 6 bases at V and 8 bases at J, with 8 bases in the middle.

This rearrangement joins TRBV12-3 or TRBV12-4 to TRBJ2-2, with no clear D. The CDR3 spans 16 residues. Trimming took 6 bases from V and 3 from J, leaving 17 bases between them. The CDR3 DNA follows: TGTGCCAGCAGGTCACCCTGGATAGGGTACACCGGGGAGCTGTTTTTT. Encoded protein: CASRSPWIGYTGELFF.

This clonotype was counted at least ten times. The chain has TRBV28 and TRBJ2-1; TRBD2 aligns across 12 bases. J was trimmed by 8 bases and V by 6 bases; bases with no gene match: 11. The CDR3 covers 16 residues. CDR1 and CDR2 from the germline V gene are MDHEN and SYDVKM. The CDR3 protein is CASRGYGLAGFYEQFF. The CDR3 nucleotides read TGTGCCAGCAGAGGATATGGACTAGCGGGGTTCTATGAGCAGTTCTTC.

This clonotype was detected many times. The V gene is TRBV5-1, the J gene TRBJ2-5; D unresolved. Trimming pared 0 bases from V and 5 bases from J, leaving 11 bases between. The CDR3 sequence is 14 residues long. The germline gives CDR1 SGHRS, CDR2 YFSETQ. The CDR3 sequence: CASSLVHPLETQYF. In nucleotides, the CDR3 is TGCGCCAGCAGCTTGGTACACCCGTTGGAGACCCAGTACTTC. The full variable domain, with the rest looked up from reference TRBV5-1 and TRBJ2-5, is KAGVTQTPRYLIKTRGQQVTLSCSPISGHRSVSWYQQTPGQGLQFLFEYFSETQRNKGNFPGRFSGRQFSNSRSEMNVSTLELGDSALYLCASSLVHPLETQYFGPGTRLLVL.

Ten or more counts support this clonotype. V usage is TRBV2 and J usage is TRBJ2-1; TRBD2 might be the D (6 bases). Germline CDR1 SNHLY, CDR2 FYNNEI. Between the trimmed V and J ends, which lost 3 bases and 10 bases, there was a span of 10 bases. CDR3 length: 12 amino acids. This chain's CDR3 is CASSDGGYEQFF. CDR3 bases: TGTGCCAGCAGTGATGGGGGGTACGAGCAGTTCTTC.

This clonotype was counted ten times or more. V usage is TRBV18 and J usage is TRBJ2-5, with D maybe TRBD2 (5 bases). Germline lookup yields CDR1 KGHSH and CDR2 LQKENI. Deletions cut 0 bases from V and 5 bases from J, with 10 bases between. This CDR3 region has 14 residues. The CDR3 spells CASSPPGSYETQYF. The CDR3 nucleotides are TGTGCCAGCTCACCACCGGGGAGCTACGAGACCCAGTACTTC.

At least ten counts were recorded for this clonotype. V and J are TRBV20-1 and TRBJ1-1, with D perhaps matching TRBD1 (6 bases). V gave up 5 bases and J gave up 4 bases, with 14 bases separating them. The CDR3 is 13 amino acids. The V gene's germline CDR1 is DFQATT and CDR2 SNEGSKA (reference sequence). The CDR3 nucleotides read TGCAGTGCTGCCACAGGGACCCCCACTGAAGCTTTCTTT. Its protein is CSAATGTPTEAFF.

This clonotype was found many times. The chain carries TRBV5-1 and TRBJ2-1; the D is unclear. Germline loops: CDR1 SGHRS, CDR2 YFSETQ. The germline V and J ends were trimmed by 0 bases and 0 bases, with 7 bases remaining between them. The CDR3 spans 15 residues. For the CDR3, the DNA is TGCGCCAGCAGCTTGGGGCAGTTCTCCTACAATGAGCAGTTCTTC. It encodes CASSLGQFSYNEQFF.

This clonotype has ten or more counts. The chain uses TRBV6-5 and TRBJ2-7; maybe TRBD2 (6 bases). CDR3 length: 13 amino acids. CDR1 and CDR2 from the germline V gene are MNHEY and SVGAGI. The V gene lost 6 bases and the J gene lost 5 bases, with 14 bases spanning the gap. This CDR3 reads CASSLLAGNEQYF. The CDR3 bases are TGTGCCAGCAGCTTACTAGCAGGCAACGAGCAGTACTTC.